Reported below is one TCR beta chain. Antigen specificity is unknown. This CDR3 has 13 residues. Germline CDR1 and CDR2: SGHTA and FQGNSA. V was clipped by 7 bases and J by 6 bases, with 13 bases between them. This record belongs to a study of PD-L1 blockade in urothelial cancer. Study-level information: Patients went on atezolizumab at some point between 2012 and 2014, receiving 1,200 mg intravenously every 3 weeks. Study-level findings and limits: Pretreatment blood TCR clonality under the median forecast improved survival.

Assay used: immunoSEQ multiplex PCR; TCRdb lists only in-frame clones, some missing. The sample contains tens of thousands of clones, roughly 78% of which appear only once. This chain joins TRBV7-2 and TRBJ2-1; D unclear. Sample: PBMCs, taken around atezolizumab (anti-PD-L1) treatment. This TCR derives from a man between 65 and 85 years old with urothelial cancer. Written as DNA, the CDR3 is TGTGCCAGCACCTCGATGGTCGGCAATGAGCAGTTCTTC. Amino acids: CASTSMVGNEQFF. The variable domain in full, completed from reference TRBV7-2 and TRBJ2-1, reads GAGVSQSPSNKVTEKGKDVELRCDPISGHTALYWYRQSLGQGLEFLIYFQGNSAPDKSGLPSDRFSAERTGGSVSTLTIQRTQQEDSAVYLCASTSMVGNEQFFGPGTRLTVL.